These 9 T cell receptor beta chains came from one sample sequenced in a study of beta chain features in type 1 diabetes. Of the isolated RNA, all was reverse transcribed, and so the sequenced material was expressed TCRB transcripts. The table came from immunoSEQ multiplex PCR; TCRdb's copy has only in-frame clones and leaves some out. The sample lists hundreds of thousands of clones; approximately 13% were seen once. The specimen was naive CD4+ T cells from blood. The source is a man aged 25-45 years in good health.

The rearrangement links TRBV4-1 to TRBJ1-4; D is unclear. This CDR3 region has 13 residues. From germline, CDR1 is MGHRA and CDR2 YSYEKL. V lost 4 bases and J 8 bases, leaving 11 bases between the germline ends. CDR3 in DNA: TGCGCCAGCAGCCCAACGAACGGGGAAAAACTGTTTTTT. This translates into CASSPTNGEKLFF.

A few counts support this clone. The DNA for the CDR3 is TGCGCCAGCAGCCAAGGCAGGGCCTTCTACAATGAGCAGTTCTTC. Protein: CASSQGRAFYNEQFF. The V gene is TRBV4-3, the J gene TRBJ2-1; perhaps TRBD1 as D (5 bases). V lost 1 base and J lost 3, with 10 bases in between. CDR3 length equals 15 residues. Germline CDR1 is LGHNA and CDR2 is YSLEER.

J is TRBJ2-4 and V is TRBV12-2. TRBV12-2 is a known pseudogene. The CDR3 length is 14 residues. CDR3 DNA sequence: TGTGCAAGTCGCTTAGCAAGGATCGAAAACATTCAGTACTTC. Its protein is CASRLARIENIQYF.

This clone was counted at least ten times. This sequence joins TRBV14 and TRBJ2-4; TRBD1 aligns across 7 bases. This CDR3 is built from 14 residues. Germline values: CDR1 SGHDN, CDR2 FVKESK. V lost 1 base and J lost 6; bases outside the gene matches: 3. CDR3 nucleotides: TGTGCCAGCAGCCAAGCGGGACAGTTAAACATTCAGTACTTC. It is translated as CASSQAGQLNIQYF. Full variable domain (outside the CDR3, taken from reference TRBV14 and TRBJ2-4): EAGVTQFPSHSVIEKGQTVTLRCDPISGHDNLYWYRRVMGKEIKFLLHFVKESKQDESGMPNNRFLAERTGGTYSTLKVQPAELEDSGVYFCASSQAGQLNIQYFGAGTRLSVL.

Comments on this clone: Germline is not matched at one junction end, which may reflect a read error. The chain joins TRBV5-4 to TRBJ2-2; TRBD1 matches 8 bases. The germline V gene has CDR1 SGHNT and CDR2 YYREEE (reference sequence). The CDR3 loop spans 15 amino acids. DNA for the CDR3: TGTGCCAGCAGTTTGGACAGGGCCCTAACCGAGAAGCTGTTTTTT. Translation: CASSLDRALTEKLFF. The variable domain in full, with the rest retrieved from reference TRBV5-4 and TRBJ2-2, is ETGVTQSPTHLIKTRGQQVTLRCSSQSGHNTVSWYQQALGQGPQFIFQYYREEENGRGNFPPRFSGLQFPNYSSELNVNALELDDSALYLCASSLDRALTEKLFFGEGSRLTVL.

This clone showed up just a few times. The V call is TRBV30, the J call TRBJ2-1, with 7 nucleotides matching TRBD2. The J segment lost 15 bases and the V segment lost 5 bases, leaving 13 bases of the junction unmatched. CDR3 length: 12 residues. Germline CDR1 GTSNPN, CDR2 SVGIG (reference sequence). CDR3 nucleotides: TGTGCCTGGGCCATCCCGGGGGGTAGGCCGTTCTTC. Protein product: CAWAIPGGRPFF.

DNA of the CDR3: TGTGCCAGCAGCCCAGTGGGACAGTGGGCGTACTTC. Translation gives CASSPVGQWAYF. J is TRBJ2-5 and V is TRBV28, with TRBD1 matching over 7 bases. The J segment lost 13 bases and the V segment lost 6 bases, leaving 11 bases of the junction unmatched. The length of the CDR3 is 12 residues. The V gene's germline CDR1 is MDHEN and CDR2 SYDVKM.

The chain uses TRBV14 and TRBJ2-5; a weak D match, TRBD1 (6 bases). Deletions cut 3 bases from V and 2 bases from J, with 10 bases between. The germline V gene has CDR1 SGHDN and CDR2 FVKESK. CDR3 size: 14 residues. This chain's CDR3 is CASSHPTGQETQYF. The CDR3 DNA follows: TGTGCCAGCAGCCATCCGACAGGACAAGAGACCCAGTACTTC.

This clone was detected only a few times. The chain uses TRBV5-1 and TRBJ2-7, with D maybe TRBD1 (6 bases). The CDR3 loop spans 14 amino acids. Per the germline V gene, CDR1 is SGHRS and CDR2 is YFSETQ. Trimming cost V 0 bases and J 3 bases, with 10 bases left between them. The CDR3 coding sequence is TGCGCCAGCAGCTTGGCTGGACAGATCTACGAGCAGTACTTC. As protein: CASSLAGQIYEQYF. The variable domain in full, completed from reference TRBV5-1 and TRBJ2-7, reads KAGVTQTPRYLIKTRGQQVTLSCSPISGHRSVSWYQQTPGQGLQFLFEYFSETQRNKGNFPGRFSGRQFSNSRSEMNVSTLELGDSALYLCASSLAGQIYEQYFGPGTRLTVT.